This is a list of T cell receptor beta chains from one sample in a study of blood T cells in healthy people across ages. TCRdb used MiXCR to reprocess the 5' RACE reads, holding one entry per CDR3 protein. The table lists fewer than 2,000,000 distinct CDR3 sequences, about 32% of them singletons. Material: blood. The receptors were gathered from a woman aged 30 to 39 in good health. Both conserved end residues are part of each CDR3. The D gene is left open where the match is weak. Clone size is stated in some rows and not others, as once, few, many or a class when expanded.

size	J	D	V	DNA	CDR3
NA	TRBJ1-2	TRBD1	TRBV27	TGTGCCAGCAGTCTGGTCAGGGGGTCGATCGGCTACACCTTC	CASSLVRGSIGYTF
few	TRBJ1-2	TRBD1	TRBV2	TGTGCCAGCAGTGAAAAGGGACAGGGGGCCCATGGCTACACCTTC	CASSEKGQGAHGYTF
NA	TRBJ2-1	NA	TRBV29-1	TGCAGCGTTCAGGCTGGACTGGGGAGCAATGAGCAGTTCTTC	CSVQAGLGSNEQFF
NA	TRBJ2-7	NA	TRBV20-1	TGCAGTGCTAGAGTTCTGGCGGGAAGCTCCTACGAGCAGTACTTC	CSARVLAGSSYEQYF
few	TRBJ2-1	TRBD2	TRBV7-2	TGTGCCAGCAGCTCGGGACTAGCGATCTACAATGAGCAGTTCTTC	CASSSGLAIYNEQFF
NA	TRBJ2-5	NA	TRBV5-4	TGTGCCAGCAGCGAGGGAGTGGGGGAGACCCAGTACTTC	CASSEGVGETQYF
few	TRBJ2-3	NA	TRBV20-1	TGCAGTGCGGAGGGGGATACGCAGTATTTT	CSAEGDTQYF
NA	TRBJ2-7	TRBD1	TRBV15	TGTGCCACCAGCAGTTCGGGACAGGGATTATACGAGCAGTACTTC	CATSSSGQGLYEQYF
once	TRBJ1-5	NA	TRBV20-1	TGCAGTGCCAAAGGACAGTGGGGTTCTAGCAGTCAGCCCCAGCATTTT	CSAKGQWGSSSQPQHF
few	TRBJ2-5	TRBD1	TRBV20-1	TGCAGTGCTAGAGATAAGAGACAGGGGGGCGAGTACTTC	CSARDKRQGGEYF